A single sample is the source of the 25 T cell receptor beta chains below, sequenced in a study of technical replicates of blood from several donors. TCRdb keeps only in-frame clones here, not all; method: immunoSEQ multiplex PCR. The sample includes some 60,000 clones, 87% seen only once; the top ten take around 4.9%. What was sequenced was PBMCs. Receptor source: a human donor in good health. Some clones in this sample may be carry-over from other donors' samples.

This chain's CDR3 is CASSRLSQLTNYEQYF. The CDR3 nucleotides read TGTGCCAGCTCACGATTATCCCAGCTCACTAACTACGAGCAGTACTTC. This chain links TRBV18 with TRBJ2-7; D not resolved. This CDR3 has 16 amino acids. Germline V gene lookup returns CDR1 KGHSH and CDR2 LQKENI. Trimming shortened V by 4 bases and J by 3 bases, and 19 bases separated the two germline ends. Drawing the rest from reference TRBV18 and TRBJ2-7, the complete variable domain is NAGVMQNPRHLVRRRGQEARLRCSPMKGHSHVYWYRQLPEEGLKFMVYLQKENIIDESGMPKERFSAEFPKEGPSILRIQQVVRGDSAAYFCASSRLSQLTNYEQYFGPGTRLTVT.

The chain joins TRBV29-1 to TRBJ1-1; TRBD1 matches at 7 bases. In germline, CDR1 is SQVTM, CDR2 ANQGSEA. The CDR3 is 11 residues long. The V segment lost 6 bases and the J segment 12 bases; nucleotides outside the gene matches: 10. The CDR3 loop reads CSVDRARGSFF. The CDR3 nucleotides read TGCAGCGTCGACAGGGCCCGGGGATCTTTCTTT.

The chain combines TRBV6-5 with TRBJ2-3, with a weak D call TRBD2 (8 bases). Germline CDR1 is MNHEY and CDR2 is SVGAGI. This CDR3 contains 15 residues. Trimming stripped 5 bases from V and 5 bases from J, with 17 bases between. CDR3 residues: CASSRGRGVLDTQYF. For the CDR3, the DNA is TGTGCCAGCAGTAGGGGGCGGGGGGTTTTAGATACGCAGTATTTT.

V gene TRBV25-1 combines with J gene TRBJ2-3, with unresolved D. Germline CDR1 and CDR2: MGHDK and SYGVNS. V lost 4 bases, J lost 6 bases, and 11 bases lay in between. This CDR3 comprises 13 residues. CDR3 sequence (DNA): TGTGCCAGCAGTGCAAGAACGAGGGATACGCAGTATTTT. Translating gives CASSARTRDTQYF.

The chain joins TRBV19 to TRBJ2-7; tentatively, D is TRBD1 (9 bases). V was cut by 7 bases and J by 0 bases, with 16 bases left in between. Germline CDR1 and CDR2: LNHDA and SQIVND (reference sequence). The CDR3 loop spans 15 amino acids. This CDR3 reads CASTGTGTSSYEQYF. The CDR3 nucleotides are TGTGCCAGTACCGGGACAGGGACTAGCTCCTACGAGCAGTACTTC.

This rearrangement joins TRBV29-1 to TRBJ1-1, with TRBD1 as a possible D gene (6 bases). There are 15 residues in the CDR3. Germline loops: CDR1 SQVTM, CDR2 ANQGSEA. V was shortened by 3 bases and J by 5 bases, with 19 bases between the two germline ends. CDR3 sequence reads: CSVDMGAQTRTEAFF. In DNA, the CDR3 is TGCAGCGTTGACATGGGGGCCCAAACGCGGACTGAAGCTTTCTTT.

CDR3 sequence (DNA): TGTGCCAGCAGCCCAACCTCCACAGGGCACTATGGCTACACCTTC. Translated: CASSPTSTGHYGYTF. The gene calls are TRBV9 and TRBJ1-2; perhaps TRBD1 as D (6 bases). CDR3 size: 15 residues. The germline V and J ends were trimmed by 4 bases and 3 bases, with 16 bases remaining between them. Germline loops: CDR1 SGDLS, CDR2 YYNGEE.

This chain links TRBV29-1 with TRBJ2-2, with 11 bases aligning to TRBD1. The CDR3 is 18 residues long. The germline V gene encodes CDR1 SQVTM and CDR2 ANQGSEA. V lost 7 bases to trimming and J lost 1 base; unmatched junction nucleotides: 14. DNA for the CDR3: TGCAGCGCAGGGACAGGGGGGAGCGGGGGCTGGAACACCGGGGAGCTGTTTTTT. It encodes CSAGTGGSGGWNTGELFF.

The V gene is TRBV7-9, the J gene TRBJ2-2; 8 nucleotides agree with TRBD2. Germline CDR1 is SEHNR and CDR2 is FQNEAQ (reference sequence). This CDR3 comprises 16 residues. V lost 5 bases, J lost 2 bases, and 7 bases stayed unmatched. The CDR3 DNA reads as TGTGCCAGCAGCCCCTGGCGGGGGGCCAACACCGGGGAGCTGTTTTTT. Protein: CASSPWRGANTGELFF.

A single count supports this clone. This chain links TRBV5-4 with TRBJ2-1, with D uncertain. The CDR3 is 12 residues long. Germline CDR1 SGHNT, CDR2 YYREEE (reference sequence). V gave up 2 bases and J gave up 6 bases, with 6 bases separating them. The chain's CDR3 is CASSFLSNEQFF. CDR3 sequence (DNA): TGTGCCAGCAGCTTTCTTAGCAATGAGCAGTTCTTC.

V usage is TRBV7-6 and J usage is TRBJ1-1; the D gene is possibly TRBD1 (6 bases). Per germline, CDR1 SGHVS and CDR2 FNYEAQ. The V end lost 5 bases, the J end lost 5 bases, and 18 bases lay between the germline ends. This CDR3 contains 15 residues. The DNA of the CDR3 is TGTGCCAGCAGCCCAGAAACGACAGGAATAACTGAAGCTTTCTTT. This codes for CASSPETTGITEAFF.

This clone has a single count. In nucleotides, the CDR3 is TGTGCCAGCAGCTCTTTCGGGGGATTCGTTAACTATGGCTACACCTTC. Encoded protein: CASSSFGGFVNYGYTF. The chain links TRBV7-9 to TRBJ1-2; tentatively, D is TRBD1 (5 bases). The ends were cut back, 4 bases at V and 1 base at J, with 16 bases in the middle. This CDR3 has 16 residues. The germline V gene has CDR1 SEHNR and CDR2 FQNEAQ (reference sequence).

The chain has TRBV2 and TRBJ2-3; 9 bases are shared with TRBD2. The CDR3 runs 16 residues. The trim removed 6 bases at V and 4 bases at J, leaving 11 bases unmatched. Germline V gives CDR1 SNHLY, CDR2 FYNNEI. This chain's CDR3 is CASRLSGGGGSDTQYF. CDR3 nucleotides: TGTGCCAGCAGGCTTAGCGGGGGAGGTGGCTCAGATACGCAGTATTTT.

J is TRBJ2-1 and V is TRBV7-2, with TRBD2 identical over 7 bases. Germline CDR1 is SGHTA and CDR2 is FQGNSA. V shed 1 base, J shed 7 bases, and the junction held 4 bases outside the gene matches. This CDR3 has 14 residues. CDR3 in amino acids: CASSLGGTKNEQFF. CDR3 nucleotides: TGTGCCAGCAGCTTAGGAGGGACTAAAAATGAGCAGTTCTTC.

This chain uses TRBV4-2 with TRBJ1-1; possible D gene TRBD1, 5 bases. This CDR3 is built from 13 residues. Germline V gives CDR1 LGHNA, CDR2 YNFKEQ. Trimming cost V 0 bases and J 5 bases, with 7 bases left between them. The CDR3 loop reads CASSQDPGTEAFF. In DNA, the CDR3 is TGTGCCAGCAGCCAAGATCCAGGGACTGAAGCTTTCTTT.

The chain recombines TRBV27 with TRBJ2-1, with D maybe TRBD2 (6 bases). The V end lost 1 base, the J end lost 6 bases, and 10 bases lay between the germline ends. The CDR3 totals 14 residues. Germline assignment: CDR1 MNHEY and CDR2 SMNVEV (reference sequence). The CDR3, as DNA: TGTGCCAGCAGTTTATTAGGGACTGGCAATGAGCAGTTCTTC. Protein product: CASSLLGTGNEQFF.

V gene TRBV2 combines with J gene TRBJ2-3; 12 positions agree with TRBD2. The CDR3 contains 15 residues. With V trimmed by 6 bases and J by 5 bases, 6 bases remained unmatched. The germline gives CDR1 SNHLY, CDR2 FYNNEI. The CDR3 DNA reads as TGTGCCAGCAGGCCTAGCGGGGGGGCCGGAGATACGCAGTATTTT. Translated: CASRPSGGAGDTQYF.

The chain uses TRBV7-2 and TRBJ1-2; 8 bases line up with TRBD1. The CDR3 sequence is 14 residues long. J was trimmed by 8 bases and V by 4 bases; bases with no gene match: 9. Looked up from germline, CDR1 is SGHTA and CDR2 is FQGNSA. The CDR3 loop is CASSSGDRGRGYTF. DNA for the CDR3: TGTGCCAGCAGCTCAGGAGACAGGGGCCGGGGCTACACCTTC.

V and J are TRBV19 and TRBJ1-2; unclear D gene. The germline V and J ends were trimmed by 0 bases and 8 bases, with 16 bases remaining between them. Germline V gene lookup returns CDR1 LNHDA and CDR2 SQIVND (reference sequence). The CDR3 is 15 residues long. The CDR3 bases are TGTGCCAGTAGTATAGATCGACGAGGGATAGGGGGCTACACCTTC. Residues: CASSIDRRGIGGYTF.

This chain uses TRBV5-1 with TRBJ1-1, with D maybe TRBD1 (5 bases). This CDR3 has 14 amino acids. In germline, CDR1 is SGHRS, CDR2 YFSETQ. V lost 0 bases, J lost 1 base, and 7 bases lay in between. The CDR3 nucleotides are TGCGCCAGCAGCTTGGCCCAGGGGAACACTGAAGCTTTCTTT. Protein sequence: CASSLAQGNTEAFF.

The CDR3 reads CASSYTSGGFGGYTF. DNA for the CDR3: TGTGCCAGCAGCTATACCAGCGGTGGATTTGGTGGCTACACCTTC. This chain joins TRBV5-6 and TRBJ1-2; D unresolved. V was clipped by 3 bases and J by 7 bases, with 19 bases between them. This CDR3 spans 15 amino acids. CDR1 is SGHDT, CDR2 YYEEEE, per germline.

The rearrangement uses TRBV20-1 and TRBJ1-2; 8 nucleotides line up with TRBD1. Unmatched junction bases numbered 6, after V lost 3 bases and J lost 12 bases. This CDR3 has 11 amino acids. The V gene's germline CDR1 is DFQATT and CDR2 SNEGSKA (reference sequence). The CDR3: CSARAGQVHTF. The CDR3, as DNA: TGCAGTGCTAGGGCGGGACAGGTCCACACCTTC.

This chain uses TRBV5-4 with TRBJ1-1, with 8 bases fitting TRBD1. The CDR3 is 14 residues long. The trim removed 0 bases at V and 7 bases at J, leaving 5 bases unmatched. Germline lookup yields CDR1 SGHNT and CDR2 YYREEE (reference sequence). The CDR3 here is CASSLGQGFGEAFF. DNA of the CDR3: TGTGCCAGCAGCTTGGGACAGGGGTTTGGTGAAGCTTTCTTT.

This clone occurred a few times. The chain uses TRBV9 and TRBJ1-1; D is ambiguous. CDR3 size: 14 residues. Trimming took off 4 bases at V and 4 bases at J, with 14 bases between the two ends. Per the germline V gene, CDR1 is SGDLS and CDR2 is YYNGEE. CDR3 sequence reads: CASSPQVGSTEAFF. CDR3 DNA sequence: TGTGCCAGCAGCCCTCAGGTGGGTAGCACTGAAGCTTTCTTT.

The V call is TRBV11-2, the J call TRBJ2-7, with TRBD2 matching over 13 bases. V lost 0 bases and J lost 4; bases outside the gene matches: 9. From germline, CDR1 is SGHAT and CDR2 FQNNGV. The CDR3 runs 18 residues. CDR3: CASSLDLGLAGAKYEQYF. DNA of the CDR3: TGTGCCAGCAGCTTAGATCTTGGACTAGCGGGGGCCAAATACGAGCAGTACTTC.